This T cell receptor beta chain came from a study of cytomegalovirus exposure and HLA in healthy donors. The repertoire was sequenced with immunoSEQ multiplex PCR; TCRdb's copy has only in-frame clones and lacks some. The sample has 150,000 to 200,000 clones; around 90% are singletons. V shed 2 bases and J shed 8 bases, with 17 bases lying between them. The V gene's germline CDR1 is SGHNT and CDR2 YYREEE (reference sequence). The CDR3 spans 15 residues. Notes on the study in general: Cytomegalovirus-associated status was assigned to about 150 TCR beta chains.

As regards this clone: Its antigen is unidentified.

This chain links TRBV5-4 with TRBJ2-1; D might be TRBD1 (5 bases). The specimen was PBMCs. The sequence was collected from a young woman in good health and CMV-seropositive. This chain's CDR3 is CASSFQGISGDEQFF. For the CDR3, the DNA is TGTGCCAGCAGCTTTCAGGGAATCTCGGGCGATGAGCAGTTCTTC. Combining the CDR3 with reference TRBV5-4 and TRBJ2-1 gives the whole variable domain ETGVTQSPTHLIKTRGQQVTLRCSSQSGHNTVSWYQQALGQGPQFIFQYYREEENGRGNFPPRFSGLQFPNYSSELNVNALELDDSALYLCASSFQGISGDEQFFGPGTRLTVL.